This is a list of T cell receptor beta chains from one sample in a study of post-analysis software for immune sequencing data. TCRdb passed the PCR reads through MiXCR, listing each CDR3 protein once. The sample lists some 370,000 distinct CDR3 sequences; roughly 35% were seen once. Sequencing input: blood. These receptors originate from a girl between 10 and 17 years old with multiple sclerosis. CDR3s include the opening cysteine and the closing phenylalanine or tryptophan. Fields, in order: D gene, V gene, J gene, clone size, CDR3 DNA, CDR3 protein. D genes are given only for firm matches. Expanded clones get a size class; other rows say once, few or many, or leave the size out.

D gene: TRBD2; V gene: TRBV7-9; J gene: TRBJ2-5; clone size: -; CDR3 DNA: TGTGCCAGCAGCGAGACTAGCGGGGGGACAGAGACCCAGTACTTC; CDR3 protein: CASSETSGGTETQYF
D gene: -; V gene: TRBV10-3; J gene: TRBJ2-7; clone size: -; CDR3 DNA: TGTGCCATCAGTGGTGGGCCCCCCTACGAGCAGTACTTC; CDR3 protein: CAISGGPPYEQYF
D gene: -; V gene: TRBV4-1; J gene: TRBJ2-7; clone size: many; CDR3 DNA: TGCGCCAGCAGCCAGGGACAAAGCTCCTACGAGCAGTACTTC; CDR3 protein: CASSQGQSSYEQYF
D gene: -; V gene: TRBV20-1; J gene: TRBJ1-5; clone size: few; CDR3 DNA: TGCAGTGCTAGACCCCCCCCAGCTAGCAATCAGCCCCAGCATTTT; CDR3 protein: CSARPPPASNQPQHF
D gene: -; V gene: TRBV18; J gene: TRBJ2-3; clone size: -; CDR3 DNA: TGTGCCAGCTCACCAATCTTCGCGGGAAAAGGCACAGATACGCAGTATTTT; CDR3 protein: CASSPIFAGKGTDTQYF
D gene: -; V gene: TRBV3-1; J gene: TRBJ1-2; clone size: -; CDR3 DNA: TGTGCCAGCAGCCAAGGGCGTACGTCCTATGGCTACACCTTC; CDR3 protein: CASSQGRTSYGYTF
D gene: TRBD2; V gene: TRBV6-5; J gene: TRBJ2-5; clone size: -; CDR3 DNA: TGTGCCAGCAGGAGGACTAGCGGGGGGGCGTGGGAGACCCAGTACTTC; CDR3 protein: CASRRTSGGAWETQYF
D gene: TRBD2; V gene: TRBV12-5; J gene: TRBJ2-1; clone size: few; CDR3 DNA: TGTGCTAGTGGTTTGACCTTCGGTGCGGCGCGGGGGGCCCATGAGCAGTTCTTC; CDR3 protein: CASGLTFGAARGAHEQFF
D gene: -; V gene: TRBV20-1; J gene: TRBJ1-2; clone size: few; CDR3 DNA: TGCAGTGCCCCCCGACGGCAGCATGGCTACACCTTC; CDR3 protein: CSAPRRQHGYTF
D gene: -; V gene: TRBV9; J gene: TRBJ1-6; clone size: -; CDR3 DNA: TGTGCCAGCAGCCATGATTATTCACCCCCCCACTTT; CDR3 protein: CASSHDYSPPHF
D gene: -; V gene: TRBV29-1; J gene: TRBJ1-2; clone size: few; CDR3 DNA: TGCAGCGTCTTCTACCGGGATCGGGGCGGCTACACCTTC; CDR3 protein: CSVFYRDRGGYTF
D gene: TRBD1; V gene: TRBV15; J gene: TRBJ1-4; clone size: few; CDR3 DNA: TGTGCCACCAGCAGAACCGGACAGGGGGCTGGTGGTAATGAAAAACTGTTTTTT; CDR3 protein: CATSRTGQGAGGNEKLFF
D gene: -; V gene: TRBV3-1; J gene: TRBJ2-1; clone size: -; CDR3 DNA: TGTGCCAGCAGCCAAGCTCGGACTAACTACAATGAGCAGTTCTTC; CDR3 protein: CASSQARTNYNEQFF
D gene: -; V gene: TRBV18; J gene: TRBJ2-1; clone size: -; CDR3 DNA: TGTGCCAGCTCACTACGGGACGCCGAAGGGAATGAGCAGTTCTTC; CDR3 protein: CASSLRDAEGNEQFF
D gene: -; V gene: TRBV5-1; J gene: TRBJ2-5; clone size: -; CDR3 DNA: TGCGCCAGCAGCACAAATCACCAAGAGACCCAGTACTTC; CDR3 protein: CASSTNHQETQYF
D gene: TRBD2; V gene: TRBV27; J gene: TRBJ2-7; clone size: -; CDR3 DNA: TGTGCCAGCAGCGCGCTCGGGGGGGTAAGAGACGAGCAGTACTTC; CDR3 protein: CASSALGGVRDEQYF
D gene: -; V gene: TRBV2; J gene: TRBJ2-3; clone size: -; CDR3 DNA: TGTGCCAGCTCAGGGGAAGATACGCAGTATTTT; CDR3 protein: CASSGEDTQYF
D gene: -; V gene: TRBV20-1; J gene: TRBJ1-2; clone size: -; CDR3 DNA: TGCAGTGCCATCCCCCGCTATACGGACGGCCGAAAGGGCTACACCTTC; CDR3 protein: CSAIPRYTDGRKGYTF
D gene: TRBD2; V gene: TRBV5-1; J gene: TRBJ2-3; clone size: -; CDR3 DNA: TGCGCCAGCAAAATAGCGGGCCGACCCACAGATACGCAGTATTTT; CDR3 protein: CASKIAGRPTDTQYF
D gene: -; V gene: TRBV20-1; J gene: TRBJ1-4; clone size: -; CDR3 DNA: TGCAGTGCTTTACAGCCAGCTAATGAAAAACTGTTTTTT; CDR3 protein: CSALQPANEKLFF
D gene: -; V gene: TRBV28; J gene: TRBJ1-2; clone size: -; CDR3 DNA: TGTGCCAGCACCCCAGCCCAGGTTGTAGTCTCTAACTATGGCTACACCTTC; CDR3 protein: CASTPAQVVVSNYGYTF
D gene: -; V gene: TRBV2; J gene: TRBJ2-3; clone size: -; CDR3 DNA: TGTGCCAGCAGTGACGCAGGGAGCACAGATACGCAGTATTTT; CDR3 protein: CASSDAGSTDTQYF
D gene: -; V gene: TRBV7-9; J gene: TRBJ2-1; clone size: -; CDR3 DNA: TGTGCCAGCAGCCACCCGGAATCTACCTACGAGCAGTTCTTC; CDR3 protein: CASSHPESTYEQFF
D gene: TRBD2; V gene: TRBV2; J gene: TRBJ2-1; clone size: -; CDR3 DNA: TGTGCCAGAAGGACTAGCGGGGGACACAATGAGCAGTTCTTC; CDR3 protein: CARRTSGGHNEQFF
D gene: TRBD2; V gene: TRBV9; J gene: TRBJ2-7; clone size: few; CDR3 DNA: TGTGCCAGCAGCCCCTTCCGACTAGCGGGGGGCCACGAGCAGTACTTC; CDR3 protein: CASSPFRLAGGHEQYF
D gene: -; V gene: TRBV6-2/TRBV6-3; J gene: TRBJ2-7; clone size: -; CDR3 DNA: TGTGCCAGCAGCGACGCGTCCTACGAGCAGTACTTC; CDR3 protein: CASSDASYEQYF
D gene: -; V gene: TRBV29-1; J gene: TRBJ2-3; clone size: -; CDR3 DNA: TGCAGCGGTCTGCGGGGTGCAGATACGCAGTATTTT; CDR3 protein: CSGLRGADTQYF
D gene: -; V gene: TRBV7-9; J gene: TRBJ2-7; clone size: -; CDR3 DNA: TGTGCCAGCAGCCGGCAGTCCTACGAGCAGTACTTC; CDR3 protein: CASSRQSYEQYF
D gene: TRBD2; V gene: TRBV7-9; J gene: TRBJ2-7; clone size: -; CDR3 DNA: TGTGCCAGCAGCACTTTCTCCGGGGGGGGTTTCTACGAGCAGTACTTC; CDR3 protein: CASSTFSGGGFYEQYF
D gene: TRBD1; V gene: TRBV6-1; J gene: TRBJ1-1; clone size: -; CDR3 DNA: TGTGCCAGCAGTATGACAGGGACGGACACTGAAGCTTTCTTT; CDR3 protein: CASSMTGTDTEAFF